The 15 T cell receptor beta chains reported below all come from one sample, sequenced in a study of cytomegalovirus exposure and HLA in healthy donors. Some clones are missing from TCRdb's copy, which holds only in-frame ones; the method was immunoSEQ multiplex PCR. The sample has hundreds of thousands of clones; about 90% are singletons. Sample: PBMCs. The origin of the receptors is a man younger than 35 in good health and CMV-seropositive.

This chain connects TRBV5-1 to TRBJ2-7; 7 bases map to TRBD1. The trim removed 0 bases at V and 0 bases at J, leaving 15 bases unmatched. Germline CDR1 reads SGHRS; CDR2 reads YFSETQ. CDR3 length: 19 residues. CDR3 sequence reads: CASSLAVGIWDRSSYEQYF. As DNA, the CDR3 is TGCGCCAGCAGCTTGGCCGTCGGGATCTGGGACAGAAGCTCCTACGAGCAGTACTTC.

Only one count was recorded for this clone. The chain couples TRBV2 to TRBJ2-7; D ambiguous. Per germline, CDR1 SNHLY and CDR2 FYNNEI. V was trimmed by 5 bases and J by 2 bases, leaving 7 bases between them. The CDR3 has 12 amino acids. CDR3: CASSYSAYEQYF. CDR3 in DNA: TGTGCCAGCAGTTATTCGGCCTACGAGCAGTACTTC.

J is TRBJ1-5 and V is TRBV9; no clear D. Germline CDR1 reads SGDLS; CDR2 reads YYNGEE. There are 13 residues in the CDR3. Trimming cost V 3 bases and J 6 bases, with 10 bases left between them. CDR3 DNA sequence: TGTGCCAGCAGCGGTCATGAGGGTCAGCCCCAGCATTTT. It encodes CASSGHEGQPQHF. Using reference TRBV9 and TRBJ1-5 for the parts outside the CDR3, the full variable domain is DSGVTQTPKHLITATGQRVTLRCSPRSGDLSVYWYQQSLDQGLQFLIQYYNGEERAKGNILERFSAQQFPDLHSELNLSSLELGDSALYFCASSGHEGQPQHFGDGTRLSIL.

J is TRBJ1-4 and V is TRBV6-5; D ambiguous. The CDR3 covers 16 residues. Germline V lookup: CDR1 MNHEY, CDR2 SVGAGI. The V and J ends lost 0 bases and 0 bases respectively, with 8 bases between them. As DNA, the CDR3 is TGTGCCAGCAGTTACTCGATTCGGGCAACTAATGAAAAACTGTTTTTT. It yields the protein CASSYSIRATNEKLFF.

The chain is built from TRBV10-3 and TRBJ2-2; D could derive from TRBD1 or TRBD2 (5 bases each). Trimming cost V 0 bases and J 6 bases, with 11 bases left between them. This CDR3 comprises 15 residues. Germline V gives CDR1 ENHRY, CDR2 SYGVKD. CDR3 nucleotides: TGTGCCATCAGTGAGTCGGGACCCGAGTCCGGGGAGCTGTTTTTT. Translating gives CAISESGPESGELFF.

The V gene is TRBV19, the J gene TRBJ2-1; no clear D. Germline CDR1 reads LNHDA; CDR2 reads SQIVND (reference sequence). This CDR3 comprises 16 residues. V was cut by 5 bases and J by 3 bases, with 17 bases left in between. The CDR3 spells CASSSDSSPYYNEQFF. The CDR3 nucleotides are TGTGCCAGTAGTTCCGATAGTAGCCCCTACTACAATGAGCAGTTCTTC.

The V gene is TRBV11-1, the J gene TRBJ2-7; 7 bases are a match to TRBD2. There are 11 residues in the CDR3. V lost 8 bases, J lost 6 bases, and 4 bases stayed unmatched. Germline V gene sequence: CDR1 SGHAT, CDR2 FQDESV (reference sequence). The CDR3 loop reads CASGTGGEQYF. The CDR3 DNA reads TGTGCCAGCGGTACGGGGGGCGAGCAGTACTTC.

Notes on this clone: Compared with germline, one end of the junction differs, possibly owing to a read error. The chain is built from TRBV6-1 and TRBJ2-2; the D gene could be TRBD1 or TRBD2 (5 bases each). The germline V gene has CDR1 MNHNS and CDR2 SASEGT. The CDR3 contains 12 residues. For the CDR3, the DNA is TGTGCCAGCAGCCACGGGACCGGCATTGTCGTTTTT. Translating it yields CASSHGTGIVVF.

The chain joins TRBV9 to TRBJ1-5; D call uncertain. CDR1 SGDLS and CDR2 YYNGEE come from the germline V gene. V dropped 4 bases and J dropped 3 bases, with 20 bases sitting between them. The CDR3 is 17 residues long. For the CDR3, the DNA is TGTGCCAGCAGCACCACTGCGGTGTGGCGGCTCAATCAGCCCCAGCATTTT. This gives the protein CASSTTAVWRLNQPQHF.

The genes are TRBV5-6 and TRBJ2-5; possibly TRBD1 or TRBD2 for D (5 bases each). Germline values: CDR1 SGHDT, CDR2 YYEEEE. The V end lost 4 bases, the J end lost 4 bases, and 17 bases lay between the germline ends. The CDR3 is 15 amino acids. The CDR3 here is CASSRGGEGPETQYF. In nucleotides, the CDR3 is TGTGCCAGCAGCAGGGGCGGAGAGGGTCCAGAGACCCAGTACTTC.

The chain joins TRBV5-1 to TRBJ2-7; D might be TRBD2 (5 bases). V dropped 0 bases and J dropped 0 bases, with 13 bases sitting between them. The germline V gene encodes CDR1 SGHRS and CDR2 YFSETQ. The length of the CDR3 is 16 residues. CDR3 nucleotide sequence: TGCGCCAGCAGCTTGGCCGGGGAGTGGGGCTCCTACGAGCAGTACTTC. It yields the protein CASSLAGEWGSYEQYF.

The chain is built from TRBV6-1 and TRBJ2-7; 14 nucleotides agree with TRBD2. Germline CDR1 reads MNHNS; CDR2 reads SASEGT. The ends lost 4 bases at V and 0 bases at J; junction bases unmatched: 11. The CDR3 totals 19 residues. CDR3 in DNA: TGTGCCAGCAGTGTCGCCGGGACTAGCGGGAGCCTTAGCTCCTACGAGCAGTACTTC. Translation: CASSVAGTSGSLSSYEQYF.

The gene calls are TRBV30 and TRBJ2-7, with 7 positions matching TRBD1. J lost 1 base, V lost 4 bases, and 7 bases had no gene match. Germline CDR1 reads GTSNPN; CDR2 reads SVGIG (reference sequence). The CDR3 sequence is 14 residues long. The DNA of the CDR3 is TGTGCCTGGAACACACCGGGACAGTCCTACGAGCAGTACTTC. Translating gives CAWNTPGQSYEQYF. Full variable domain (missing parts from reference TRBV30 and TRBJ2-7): SQTIHQWPATLVQPVGSPLSLECTVEGTSNPNLYWYRQAAGRGLQLLFYSVGIGQISSEVPQNLSASRPQDRQFILSSKKLLLSDSGFYLCAWNTPGQSYEQYFGPGTRLTVT.

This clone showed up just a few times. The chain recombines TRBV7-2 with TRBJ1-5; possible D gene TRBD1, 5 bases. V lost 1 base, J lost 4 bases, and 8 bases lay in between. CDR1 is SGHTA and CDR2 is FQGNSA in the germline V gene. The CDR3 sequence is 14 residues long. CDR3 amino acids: CASSLGAGNQPQHF. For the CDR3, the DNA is TGTGCCAGCAGCTTAGGGGCAGGGAATCAGCCCCAGCATTTT.

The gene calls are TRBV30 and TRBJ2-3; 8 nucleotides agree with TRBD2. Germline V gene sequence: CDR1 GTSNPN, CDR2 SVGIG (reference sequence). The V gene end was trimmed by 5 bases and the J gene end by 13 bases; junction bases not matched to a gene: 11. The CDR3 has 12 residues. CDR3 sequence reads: CAWGPGLGIEYF. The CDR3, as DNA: TGTGCCTGGGGGCCGGGACTAGGTATCGAGTATTTT.